The next 30 T cell receptor beta chains were all read from a single sample in a study of blood T cell repertoires in COVID-19. The repertoire was sequenced with immunoSEQ multiplex PCR; TCRdb's copy has only in-frame clones and lacks some. The sample records 270,000 or so clones, about 85% being singletons. Sequencing was carried out using PBMCs or T cells enriched from blood (not recorded which). The receptors were gathered from a woman between 50 and 59 years old who had been exposed to COVID-19.

This sequence joins TRBV24-1 and TRBJ2-2, with D possibly matching TRBD1 (6 bases). CDR1 and CDR2 from the germline V gene are KGHDR and SFDVKD. CDR3 length equals 18 residues. The germline V and J ends were trimmed by 1 base and 3 bases, with 17 bases remaining between them. CDR3 protein: CATSDLGIRGRDTGELFF. The CDR3 region has the DNA TGTGCCACCAGTGATTTAGGGATCAGGGGACGGGACACCGGGGAGCTGTTTTTT.

The chain couples TRBV7-9 to TRBJ1-1; TRBD1 aligns across 7 bases. Trimming cost V 6 bases and J 1 base; bases outside gene matches: 11. Germline V gives CDR1 SEHNR, CDR2 FQNEAQ (reference sequence). CDR3 size: 16 residues. The CDR3 here is CASSPPNRGGNTEAFF. CDR3 sequence (DNA): TGTGCCAGCAGTCCTCCAAACAGGGGCGGGAACACTGAAGCTTTCTTT.

This clone has just a few counts. The chain couples TRBV6-5 to TRBJ1-2; D unclear. Deletions cut 7 bases from V and 7 bases from J, with 16 bases between. Looked up from germline, CDR1 is MNHEY and CDR2 is SVGAGI. The CDR3 extends over 13 amino acids. The CDR3 sequence: CASTTDWSLGYTF. Here the CDR3 DNA reads TGTGCCAGCACCACCGACTGGAGCCTTGGCTACACCTTC.

The genes are TRBV3-1 (or the pseudogene TRBV3-2) and TRBJ2-2; 7 bases are a match to TRBD2. Germline V gene sequence: CDR1 LGHDT, CDR2 YNNKEL (reference sequence). CDR3 length: 15 amino acids. Unmatched junction bases numbered 8, after V lost 6 bases and J lost 4 bases. CDR3 sequence (DNA): TGTGCCAGCAGACTGTCGACGGGGGGCACCGGGGAGCTGTTTTTT. Translation gives CASRLSTGGTGELFF.

V is TRBV19 and J is TRBJ1-5; 9 bases are a match to TRBD1. Trimming at V came to 8 bases and at J to 8 bases, leaving 7 bases not matched to a gene. The CDR3 covers 13 residues. Germline loops: CDR1 LNHDA, CDR2 SQIVND (reference sequence). As DNA, the CDR3 is TGTGCCAGTGCGCAACAGGGGGCCAAGCCCCAGCATTTT. This translates into CASAQQGAKPQHF.

This chain uses TRBV5-1 with TRBJ2-5, with 8 bases matching TRBD2. This CDR3 comprises 14 residues. J lost 3 bases, V lost 4 bases, and 5 bases had no gene match. Germline V CDR1 and CDR2: SGHRS, YFSETQ. The CDR3 region is CASSLTSGKETQYF. The DNA for the CDR3 is TGCGCCAGCAGCCTAACTAGCGGTAAAGAGACCCAGTACTTC.

The rearrangement links TRBV19 to TRBJ1-2; D possibly corresponds to TRBD1 (6 bases). Germline values: CDR1 LNHDA, CDR2 SQIVND (reference sequence). V was pared by 6 bases and J by 4 bases, with 15 bases between. The CDR3 length is 14 residues. The CDR3 loop is CASSPGQGPYGYTF. The CDR3 region has the DNA TGTGCCAGTAGCCCTGGTCAGGGGCCCTATGGCTACACCTTC. The full variable domain, in which reference TRBV19 and TRBJ1-2 provide the parts outside the CDR3, is DGGITQSPKYLFRKEGQNVTLSCEQNLNHDAMYWYRQDPGQGLRLIYYSQIVNDFQKGDIAEGYSVSREKKESFPLTVTSAQKNPTAFYLCASSPGQGPYGYTFGSGTRLTVV.

This clone was detected only a few times. The chain uses TRBV19 and TRBJ1-1, with a weak D call TRBD1 (6 bases). CDR1 LNHDA and CDR2 SQIVND come from the germline V gene (reference sequence). The V end was cut by 5 bases, the J end by 1 base, with 8 bases between. The CDR3 spans 13 residues. The CDR3 nucleotides read TGTGCCAGTAGTGAGACAGGGAACACTGAAGCTTTCTTT. Its translation is CASSETGNTEAFF.

This clone was picked up a small number of times. The V call is TRBV19, the J call TRBJ1-4; TRBD1 matches 8 bases. Per germline, CDR1 LNHDA and CDR2 SQIVND (reference sequence). The CDR3 is 17 residues long. V gave up 6 bases and J gave up 6 bases; unmatched junction bases: 15. The CDR3: CASREGQAFPPYEKLFF. Here the CDR3 DNA reads TGTGCCAGTAGGGAGGGACAGGCCTTTCCGCCGTATGAAAAACTGTTTTTT. The whole variable domain, filled in from reference TRBV19 and TRBJ1-4, reads DGGITQSPKYLFRKEGQNVTLSCEQNLNHDAMYWYRQDPGQGLRLIYYSQIVNDFQKGDIAEGYSVSREKKESFPLTVTSAQKNPTAFYLCASREGQAFPPYEKLFFGSGTQLSVL.

V gene TRBV5-6 combines with J gene TRBJ1-1; 7 nucleotides match TRBD1. Germline loops: CDR1 SGHDT, CDR2 YYEEEE. With V trimmed by 1 base and J by 4 bases, 7 bases remained unmatched. The CDR3 has 15 amino acids. The CDR3: CASSLQGGGITEAFF. The CDR3 DNA sequence: TGTGCCAGCAGCTTGCAGGGGGGCGGGATCACTGAAGCTTTCTTT.

V is TRBV5-5 and J is TRBJ1-1, with D maybe TRBD1 (5 bases). Trimming removed 3 bases at V and 0 bases at J, with 9 bases between. CDR1 is SGHKS and CDR2 is YYEKEE in the germline V gene (reference sequence). The CDR3 has 14 residues. The CDR3 spells CASSSRVMNTEAFF. CDR3 nucleotides: TGTGCCAGCAGCTCCAGGGTGATGAACACTGAAGCTTTCTTT.

V is TRBV27 and J is TRBJ2-1; the D gene is possibly TRBD2 (7 bases). Germline CDR1 and CDR2: MNHEY and SMNVEV (reference sequence). The CDR3 spans 17 residues. V was trimmed by 2 bases and J by 10 bases, leaving 24 bases between them. The CDR3: CASSLLPPAGAVTEQFF. The CDR3 coding sequence is TGTGCCAGCAGTTTACTCCCCCCGGCGGGGGCTGTGACGGAGCAGTTCTTC.

The chain is built from TRBV4-3 and TRBJ2-7; 7 bases are shared with TRBD2. J gave up 4 bases and V 0 bases, and 6 bases lay outside the gene matches. CDR3 length: 15 residues. Germline-derived CDR1 and CDR2 are LGHNA and YSLEER. CDR3 DNA: TGCGCCAGCAGCCAAGACGGGGGGATACGGTACGAGCAGTACTTC. It translates to CASSQDGGIRYEQYF.

Concerning this clone itself: The identical CDR3 is also encoded by other nucleotide sequences in the sample. The chain uses TRBV27 and TRBJ1-6; D ambiguous. CDR3 length: 14 amino acids. Trimming stripped 5 bases from V and 7 bases from J, with 12 bases between. Per the germline V gene, CDR1 is MNHEY and CDR2 is SMNVEV (reference sequence). CDR3 in amino acids: CASSPSVLNSPLHF. Written as DNA, the CDR3 is TGTGCCAGCAGTCCATCGGTGTTGAATTCACCCCTCCACTTT.

This clone showed up just once. The chain recombines TRBV19 with TRBJ1-1; TRBD1 might be the D (5 bases). CDR1 LNHDA and CDR2 SQIVND come from the germline V gene (reference sequence). Trimming pared 5 bases from V and 2 bases from J, leaving 21 bases between. This CDR3 region has 17 residues. CDR3 protein: CASSQTRFGGTNTEAFF. DNA of the CDR3: TGTGCCAGTAGTCAAACCCGCTTCGGGGGGACTAACACTGAAGCTTTCTTT.

The chain couples TRBV10-3 to TRBJ1-1, with D unclear. Germline values: CDR1 ENHRY, CDR2 SYGVKD. V dropped 2 bases and J dropped 1 base, with 8 bases sitting between them. This CDR3 is built from 14 residues. The CDR3 sequence: CAISEGGSNTEAFF. CDR3 DNA: TGTGCCATCAGTGAGGGAGGTTCGAACACTGAAGCTTTCTTT.

The gene calls are TRBV28 and TRBJ2-1; 7 bases fit TRBD1. The V gene's germline CDR1 is MDHEN and CDR2 SYDVKM. The CDR3 contains 14 residues. V gave up 7 bases and J gave up 4 bases; unmatched junction bases: 7. CDR3 sequence reads: CASTWGTEYNEQFF. The CDR3, as DNA: TGTGCCAGCACCTGGGGGACAGAGTACAATGAGCAGTTCTTC.

The chain has TRBV7-2 and TRBJ1-2; no definite D call. The CDR3 is made up of 14 amino acids. Trimming pared 4 bases from V and 6 bases from J, leaving 15 bases between. Germline CDR1 is SGHTA and CDR2 is FQGNSA. Here the CDR3 DNA reads TGTGCCAGCAGCTCCCCCGGGAGGGCGGATGGCTACACCTTC. Translation: CASSSPGRADGYTF.

This chain connects TRBV27 to TRBJ2-7; 11 bases map to TRBD2. The trim removed 5 bases at V and 3 bases at J, leaving 6 bases unmatched. CDR1 MNHEY and CDR2 SMNVEV come from the germline V gene (reference sequence). The CDR3 is 15 residues long. CDR3 DNA sequence: TGTGCCAGCAGTCCCCTAGCGGGGGGTCTCTACGAGCAGTACTTC. It encodes CASSPLAGGLYEQYF.

This clone was counted only a few times. The rearrangement links TRBV5-1 to TRBJ1-2, with 8 bases lining up with TRBD1. The CDR3 contains 14 residues. Looked up from germline, CDR1 is SGHRS and CDR2 is YFSETQ. Trimming took 4 bases from V and 3 from J; bases not matched to a gene: 5. The CDR3 protein is CASSPTGADYGYTF. The CDR3, as DNA: TGCGCCAGCAGCCCGACAGGGGCGGACTATGGCTACACCTTC.

This sequence joins TRBV30 and TRBJ2-3, with no clear D. From germline, CDR1 is GTSNPN and CDR2 SVGIG (reference sequence). The CDR3 runs to 14 residues. V was shortened by 0 bases and J by 5 bases, with 12 bases between the two germline ends. The CDR3 nucleotides are TGTGCCTGGAGTGTAAGCTCCGGCGGAGATACGCAGTATTTT. Protein product: CAWSVSSGGDTQYF.

The chain is built from TRBV19 and TRBJ1-2; D may be TRBD1 (5 bases). From germline, CDR1 is LNHDA and CDR2 SQIVND (reference sequence). V was cut by 6 bases and J by 6 bases, with 14 bases left in between. This CDR3 contains 13 residues. CDR3: CASSPTTVNGYTF. The CDR3 DNA reads TGTGCCAGTAGCCCCACGACAGTGAATGGCTACACCTTC.

The chain uses TRBV7-2 and TRBJ2-1, with a tentative D call TRBD2 (5 bases). This CDR3 contains 16 residues. Trimming stripped 4 bases from V and 5 bases from J, with 18 bases between. The V gene's germline CDR1 is SGHTA and CDR2 FQGNSA. CDR3 nucleotides: TGTGCCAGCAGCTCCCCGATGCCGGGGTTGAACAATGAGCAGTTCTTC. This encodes CASSSPMPGLNNEQFF.

This clone was counted only a few times. This chain links TRBV11-2 with TRBJ1-3; D is perhaps TRBD1 (5 bases). V lost 5 bases and J 2 bases, leaving 10 bases between the germline ends. This CDR3 is built from 14 residues. Germline-derived CDR1 and CDR2 are SGHAT and FQNNGV. The CDR3 here is CASSRGGAGNTIYF. CDR3 DNA sequence: TGTGCCAGCAGCCGCGGGGGGGCTGGAAACACCATATATTTT.

The chain links TRBV7-9 to TRBJ1-5; TRBD1 might be the D (5 bases). CDR1 is SEHNR and CDR2 is FQNEAQ in the germline V gene (reference sequence). The CDR3 covers 14 residues. Trimming stripped 4 bases from V and 0 bases from J, with 7 bases between. The CDR3 loop is CASSSTASNQPQHF. The CDR3, as DNA: TGTGCCAGCAGCTCGACAGCTAGCAATCAGCCCCAGCATTTT.

This chain links TRBV28 with TRBJ1-2; possibly TRBD1 for D (6 bases). Germline values: CDR1 MDHEN, CDR2 SYDVKM. With 8 bases removed from V and 8 bases from J, the gap between germline ends came to 18 bases. CDR3 size: 13 residues. CDR3 amino acids: CASVTPGERGYTF. The CDR3, as DNA: TGTGCCAGCGTAACTCCAGGGGAACGGGGCTACACCTTC.

This chain uses TRBV27 with TRBJ1-6; no firm D call. The germline gives CDR1 MNHEY, CDR2 SMNVEV (reference sequence). V lost 5 bases and J 3 bases, leaving 11 bases between the germline ends. The CDR3 sequence is 15 residues long. CDR3 sequence reads: CASSAVPHYNSPLHF. The CDR3 DNA follows: TGTGCCAGCAGTGCGGTCCCCCACTATAATTCACCCCTCCACTTT.

This chain uses TRBV21-1 with TRBJ1-5. TRBV21-1 is noted as a pseudogene. The CDR3 length is 16 residues. The CDR3 reads CASSLTLGNRNQPQHF. The CDR3, as DNA: TGTGCCAGCAGCTTAACCCTCGGGAACCGCAATCAGCCCCAGCATTTT.

The CDR3 protein is CASSYAGGPADTQYF. CDR3 DNA: TGCGCCAGCAGTTACGCGGGGGGGCCTGCAGATACGCAGTATTTT. V and J are TRBV10-1 and TRBJ2-3; 9 bases are a match to TRBD2. Trimming took 5 bases from V and 4 from J; bases not matched to a gene: 7. The CDR3 has 15 residues. Looked up from germline, CDR1 is WNHNN and CDR2 is SYGVQD (reference sequence).

The chain employs TRBV9 and TRBJ1-1; D call uncertain. V lost 4 bases and J 0 bases, leaving 4 bases between the germline ends. CDR1 is SGDLS, CDR2 YYNGEE, per germline. This CDR3 comprises 12 residues. The CDR3 region is CASSRVNTEAFF. For the CDR3, the DNA is TGTGCCAGCAGCCGAGTGAACACTGAAGCTTTCTTT.